The clone carrying this TCR beta chain was observed at least ten times. The antigen remains undetermined. RNA transcripts provided the source from which TCR beta CDR3 regions were amplified. The HTBI primer set served for first-round RT-PCR of the TCR CDR3. Each CDR3 protein is one row after TCRdb ran MiXCR on the multiplex PCR reads. The sample includes some 360,000 distinct CDR3 sequences, approximately 15% of them seen just once. This record belongs to a study of T cells in Graves' hyperthyroidism and ophthalmopathy. Whole-study findings and limits: Stable hyperthyroidism was separated from ophthalmopathy by a model based on 13 V-J features. In the blood, most expanded thyroid clonotypes above 0.001 appeared as well.

Absence of ophthalmopathy progression within 18 months defined stable Graves' hyperthyroidism. In patients aged 18 to 65, hyperthyroidism was newly diagnosed, with duration under 2 months. The clonotype originates from a woman aged 55-69 years with Graves' hyperthyroidism. Input material: blood.

The CDR3 loop is CASSKKTGPISGAFF. The CDR3 DNA sequence: TGTGCCAGCAGTAAGAAGACAGGCCCCATCTCAGGAGCTTTCTTT. The chain is built from TRBV12-3 or TRBV12-4 and TRBJ1-1; possibly TRBD1 for D (6 bases). Deletions cut 5 bases from V and 10 bases from J, with 23 bases between. CDR3 size: 15 residues.